This T cell receptor (beta chain) derives from a study of cytomegalovirus exposure and HLA in healthy donors. A single count supports this clone. The study ran its PCR with 60 Vbeta and 13 Jbeta primers. Assay used: immunoSEQ multiplex PCR; TCRdb lists only in-frame clones, some missing. The data show 140,000 or so clones, 80% to 90% seen once. The CDR3 spans 15 residues. CDR1 and CDR2 from the germline V gene are MDHEN and SYDVKM. Trimming removed 1 base at V and 4 bases at J, with 11 bases between. The chain uses TRBV28 and TRBJ1-3; D is unclear. The receptor's source is a woman aged 40 to 50 in good health and CMV-seropositive. Material for sequencing was PBMCs. The CDR3 region is CASSLLAGVGNTIYF. CDR3 bases: TGTGCCAGCAGTTTATTAGCCGGGGTAGGAAACACCATATATTTT.